The TCR beta chain under discussion was sequenced for a study of Graves' ophthalmopathy and Graves' hyperthyroidism. Having ophthalmopathy, the donors showed moderate-to-severe activity, CAS ≥3 and NOSPECS ≥4, with disease lasting under 3 months. Thyroid ultrasound, orbital computed tomography, TRAb, serum thyroxine and clinical symptoms formed the basis of diagnosis. Amplification targeted the TCR beta CDR3 regions, with RNA transcripts as the source material. HTBI primers primed a first-round RT-PCR, and a second-round multiplex PCR followed. MiXCR, applied by TCRdb to the multiplex PCR reads, yields one record per CDR3 protein. The sample contains some 400,000 distinct CDR3 sequences, around 16% of which appear only once. CDR3 length: 14 residues. The V gene's germline CDR1 is SGHTA and CDR2 FQGTGA. The J segment lost 4 bases and the V segment lost 5 bases, leaving 5 bases of the junction unmatched.

This clonotype was picked up many times. Sequenced: peripheral blood. The receptor was isolated from a young woman with Graves' ophthalmopathy. The chain combines TRBV7-3 with TRBJ2-7; TRBD2 agrees at 10 bases. DNA for the CDR3: TGTGCCAGCAGCCAGCGGGGGGGAGAATACGAGCAGTACTTC. It specifies CASSQRGGEYEQYF.